The 25 T cell receptor beta chains given below trace back to one sample, sequenced in a study of blood T cell repertoires in COVID-19. TCRdb keeps only in-frame clones here, not all; method: immunoSEQ multiplex PCR. The repertoire holds approximately 450,000 clones, around 89% seen once, with roughly 4% in the top ten. The sample was peripheral blood. The receptors here all came from a woman aged 25 to 39 with acute or convalescent COVID-19.

The CDR3 DNA follows: TGTGCCAGCAGCCCACAGGGAGGGAGCCGTTACAATGAGCAGTTCTTC. It translates to CASSPQGGSRYNEQFF. This chain links TRBV5-5 with TRBJ2-1, with D possibly being TRBD2 (7 bases). The CDR3 is made up of 16 amino acids. V lost 4 bases to trimming and J lost 4 bases, with 18 bases between them. Germline CDR1 and CDR2: SGHKS and YYEKEE (reference sequence).

This clone was recorded a few times. The genes are TRBV5-1 and TRBJ1-2; weak D call: TRBD1 (5 bases). The CDR3 sequence is 14 residues long. Germline V CDR1 and CDR2: SGHRS, YFSETQ. With 4 bases removed from V and 4 bases from J, the gap between germline ends came to 14 bases. The CDR3 protein is CASSLQGQAYGYTF. The DNA for the CDR3 is TGCGCCAGCAGCCTTCAGGGTCAGGCCTATGGCTACACCTTC.

V is TRBV4-1 and J is TRBJ1-1, with unresolved D. The CDR3 covers 13 residues. V lost 1 base to trimming and J lost 6 bases, with 9 bases between them. CDR1 and CDR2 (germline): MGHRA, YSYEKL. In DNA, the CDR3 is TGCGCCAGCAGCCAAGTTCCCTCCGCTGAAGCTTTCTTT. Amino acid sequence: CASSQVPSAEAFF.

This chain joins TRBV6-1 and TRBJ2-3; possible D gene TRBD2, 6 bases. Germline V gene data show CDR1 as MNHNS and CDR2 as SASEGT. The CDR3 covers 15 residues. The germline V and J ends were trimmed by 2 bases and 0 bases, with 9 bases remaining between them. In DNA, the CDR3 is TGTGCCAGCAGTGAACAGGGACTTAGCACAGATACGCAGTATTTT. This translates into CASSEQGLSTDTQYF.

This clone appeared a single time. This chain uses TRBV7-5 with TRBJ1-3. TRBV7-5 is shown as a pseudogene. The CDR3 totals 14 residues. CDR3 loop: CASNYARLEDTIYF. The DNA for the CDR3 is TGTGCCAGTAACTACGCGAGACTGGAGGACACCATATATTTT.

The V call is TRBV5-1, the J call TRBJ2-7; TRBD2 might be the D (6 bases). The CDR3 sequence is 13 residues long. With 7 bases removed from V and 5 bases from J, the gap between germline ends came to 16 bases. CDR1 is SGHRS and CDR2 is YFSETQ in the germline V gene. CDR3 sequence: CASGRGGVDEQYF. In nucleotides, the CDR3 is TGCGCCAGCGGGCGGGGAGGAGTAGACGAGCAGTACTTC.

The chain combines TRBV11-1 with TRBJ2-7, with TRBD1 matching 8 bases. Losses at the gene ends were 3 bases for V and 5 bases for J; bases not matched to a gene: 6. The CDR3 runs 14 residues. CDR1 is SGHAT, CDR2 FQDESV, per germline (reference sequence). CDR3 region: CASSFFGTGHEQYF. The CDR3 coding sequence is TGTGCCAGCAGCTTCTTTGGGACAGGACACGAGCAGTACTTC.

There are a few counts of this clone. J is TRBJ1-6 and V is TRBV30; D remains ambiguous. Trimming removed 0 bases at V and 5 bases at J, with 5 bases between. There are 13 residues in the CDR3. Germline V gives CDR1 GTSNPN, CDR2 SVGIG (reference sequence). The CDR3 coding sequence is TGTGCCTGGAGTGTGGAGGATAATTCACCCCTCCACTTT. This gives the protein CAWSVEDNSPLHF.

This sequence joins TRBV19 and TRBJ2-1; 11 bases map to TRBD2. The germline V gene encodes CDR1 LNHDA and CDR2 SQIVND (reference sequence). V lost 2 bases to trimming and J lost 7 bases; unmatched junction nucleotides: 16. This CDR3 spans 19 amino acids. The CDR3 reads CASSIMFGFRLAGNNEQFF. In nucleotides, the CDR3 is TGTGCCAGTAGTATAATGTTCGGCTTCAGACTAGCGGGGAATAATGAGCAGTTCTTC. The full variable domain, with the rest looked up from reference TRBV19 and TRBJ2-1, is DGGITQSPKYLFRKEGQNVTLSCEQNLNHDAMYWYRQDPGQGLRLIYYSQIVNDFQKGDIAEGYSVSREKKESFPLTVTSAQKNPTAFYLCASSIMFGFRLAGNNEQFFGPGTRLTVL.

V is TRBV19 and J is TRBJ2-3; D unclear. Deletions cut 5 bases from V and 1 base from J, with 10 bases between. The germline V gene has CDR1 LNHDA and CDR2 SQIVND (reference sequence). This CDR3 comprises 14 residues. CDR3 protein: CASSVGPGTDTQYF. CDR3 DNA: TGTGCCAGTAGTGTGGGCCCGGGCACAGATACGCAGTATTTT.

This clone was seen a single time. This rearrangement joins TRBV29-1 to TRBJ2-2; the match to TRBD1 covers 7 bases. V shed 1 base, J shed 4 bases, and the junction held 9 bases outside the gene matches. Germline CDR1 reads SQVTM; CDR2 reads ANQGSEA. The CDR3 is made up of 16 amino acids. The CDR3 region is CSVEVRGQSVTGELFF. The CDR3 nucleotides read TGCAGCGTTGAAGTAAGGGGACAGAGCGTCACCGGGGAGCTGTTTTTT.

The chain carries TRBV6-1 and TRBJ2-7; weak D call: TRBD1 (5 bases). Trimming removed 1 base from V and 2 bases from J, with 9 bases in between. This CDR3 contains 14 residues. Looked up from germline, CDR1 is MNHNS and CDR2 is SASEGT. The CDR3 nucleotides read TGTGCCAGCAGTGAAGGGGGCCCCCCCTACGAGCAGTACTTC. Encoded protein: CASSEGGPPYEQYF.

V and J are TRBV21-1 and TRBJ2-5; no check of the table's D call, TRBD1, against the DNA was made. TRBV21-1 is annotated as a pseudogene. The CDR3 has 14 residues. Written as DNA, the CDR3 is TGTGCCAGCAGCAAAGGACAGGGCCAAGAGACCCAGTACTTC. Encoded protein: CASSKGQGQETQYF.

The rearrangement joins TRBV5-1 to TRBJ2-3; no clear D gene. V was shortened by 0 bases and J by 5 bases, with 4 bases between the two germline ends. The CDR3 has 12 amino acids. Germline V gene data show CDR1 as SGHRS and CDR2 as YFSETQ. The CDR3: CASSLDGDTQYF. In nucleotides, the CDR3 is TGCGCCAGCAGCTTGGACGGAGATACGCAGTATTTT.

The chain carries TRBV5-4 and TRBJ2-5; D call uncertain. CDR1 is SGHNT and CDR2 is YYREEE in the germline V gene (reference sequence). V was clipped by 7 bases and J by 5 bases, with 9 bases between them. The length of the CDR3 is 11 residues. The CDR3 loop reads CASGPGETQYF. The CDR3 nucleotides read TGTGCCAGCGGCCCCGGGGAGACCCAGTACTTC.

This chain uses TRBV14 with TRBJ1-4, with D perhaps TRBD1 (6 bases). V lost 1 base and J 8 bases, leaving 11 bases between the germline ends. Looked up from germline, CDR1 is SGHDN and CDR2 is FVKESK. CDR3 size: 14 residues. The CDR3 nucleotides read TGTGCCAGCAGCCAAGGGACAGTGCGCGAAAAACTGTTTTTT. It yields the protein CASSQGTVREKLFF. Full variable domain (missing parts from reference TRBV14 and TRBJ1-4): EAGVTQFPSHSVIEKGQTVTLRCDPISGHDNLYWYRRVMGKEIKFLLHFVKESKQDESGMPNNRFLAERTGGTYSTLKVQPAELEDSGVYFCASSQGTVREKLFFGSGTQLSVL.

The chain recombines TRBV11-2 with TRBJ2-3; a possible D gene is TRBD2 (5 bases). The CDR3 length is 12 residues. Trimming cost V 9 bases and J 4 bases, with 11 bases left between them. Germline CDR1 is SGHAT and CDR2 is FQNNGV. In DNA form, the CDR3 reads TGTGCCAGTCAACTAGGAGCAGATACGCAGTATTTT. Its translation: CASQLGADTQYF.

This sequence joins TRBV10-3 and TRBJ1-1; a possible D gene is TRBD1 (5 bases). CDR1 and CDR2 (germline): ENHRY, SYGVKD. The CDR3 has 14 residues. Trimming shortened V by 9 bases and J by 0 bases, and 14 bases separated the two germline ends. The CDR3 bases are TGTGCCATAAGGAACGGGGGGATGAACACTGAAGCTTTCTTT. It codes for CAIRNGGMNTEAFF.

The chain couples TRBV18 to TRBJ2-5, with 7 positions matching TRBD1. This CDR3 comprises 15 residues. Germline loops: CDR1 KGHSH, CDR2 LQKENI. Unmatched junction bases numbered 9, after V lost 3 bases and J lost 5 bases. The CDR3: CASSPSTGRGETQYF. CDR3 nucleotide sequence: TGTGCCAGCTCACCTTCGACAGGGCGAGGGGAGACCCAGTACTTC.

Turning to this clone: Within the sample, other DNA sequences also encode this same CDR3. This chain joins TRBV9 and TRBJ2-2; 7 bases map to TRBD2. CDR1 and CDR2 (germline): SGDLS, YYNGEE. With V trimmed by 2 bases and J by 5 bases, 3 bases remained unmatched. This CDR3 has 14 residues. In DNA form, the CDR3 reads TGTGCCAGCAGCGTGGGGGGGTATACCGGGGAGCTGTTTTTT. Protein product: CASSVGGYTGELFF.

This clone was observed a few times. This chain links TRBV5-1 with TRBJ2-2, with D tentatively TRBD2 (6 bases). CDR3 length equals 16 residues. Trimming took 4 bases from V and 1 from J, leaving 14 bases between them. The germline gives CDR1 SGHRS, CDR2 YFSETQ. DNA for the CDR3: TGCGCCAGCAGCGCCGGCGGGCGGGGGAACACCGGGGAGCTGTTTTTT. This encodes CASSAGGRGNTGELFF.

About this clone itself: Other DNA variants within this sample encode the same CDR3. V is TRBV14 and J is TRBJ2-7; D not resolved. V lost 4 bases, J lost 4 bases, and 5 bases lay in between. Germline-derived CDR1 and CDR2 are SGHDN and FVKESK. The CDR3 extends over 11 amino acids. In nucleotides, the CDR3 is TGTGCCAGCAGCCCAGGTTACGAGCAGTACTTC. It is translated as CASSPGYEQYF.

This chain joins TRBV10-3 and TRBJ1-6, with D unresolved. Trimming cost V 6 bases and J 5 bases, with 5 bases left between them. CDR1 ENHRY and CDR2 SYGVKD come from the germline V gene. This CDR3 spans 12 amino acids. This CDR3 reads CAIRSDNSPLHF. CDR3 nucleotide sequence: TGTGCCATCAGGTCCGATAATTCACCCCTCCACTTT.

The chain employs TRBV5-6 and TRBJ2-1, with D possibly TRBD2 on 5 matching bases. Per the germline V gene, CDR1 is SGHDT and CDR2 is YYEEEE. V was pared by 6 bases and J by 4 bases, with 14 bases between. This CDR3 is built from 14 residues. The CDR3 reads CASNLRTAYNEQFF. In DNA, the CDR3 is TGTGCCAGCAACCTCCGGACTGCATACAATGAGCAGTTCTTC.

The gene calls are TRBV28 and TRBJ2-7; D is undetermined. CDR1 and CDR2 from the germline V gene are MDHEN and SYDVKM. V shed 5 bases and J shed 0 bases, with 8 bases lying between them. This CDR3 region has 13 residues. DNA for the CDR3: TGTGCCAGCAGTCCCAGGAACTCCTACGAGCAGTACTTC. It encodes CASSPRNSYEQYF.